A selection of T cell receptor beta chains follows, all from one sample in a study of blood T cell repertoires in COVID-19. Assay used: immunoSEQ multiplex PCR; TCRdb lists only in-frame clones, some missing. There are approximately 230,000 clones in the sample; over 75% occur only once, and around 16% lies in the top ten. What was sequenced was PBMCs or T cells enriched from blood (not recorded which). Source of these receptors: a man between 18 and 35 years old who had recovered from COVID-19. CDR3s include the opening cysteine and the closing phenylalanine or tryptophan. The D gene is left open where the match is weak. Clone size is not always given. Where it is, it says once, few, many or a class for expanded clones.

TRBJ2-2 | 17 | TRBV2 | - | TRBD2 | TGTGCCAGCAGTCGACGAGGACTAGCGGGGAACACCGGGGAGCTGTTTTTT | CASSRRGLAGNTGELFF
TRBJ2-3 | 17 | TRBV27 | once | TRBD2 | TGTGCCAGCAGGCGAACTACACTAGCGGGGGGGCCAGATACGCAGTATTTT | CASRRTTLAGGPDTQYF
TRBJ2-1 | 15 | TRBV5-8 | - | - | TGTGCCAGCGGACGTAGGGCTAGCGTCTACAATGAGCAGTTCTTC | CASGRRASVYNEQFF
TRBJ2-1 | 15 | TRBV13 | - | - | TGTGCCAGCAGCCCAAGACAGAGAGTTTACAATGAGCAGTTCTTC | CASSPRQRVYNEQFF
TRBJ2-3 | 16 | TRBV5-4 | - | TRBD2 | TGTGCCAGCAGCGAGGGGACTAGCGGCACCACAGATACGCAGTATTTT | CASSEGTSGTTDTQYF
TRBJ2-3 | 15 | TRBV6-5 | once | - | TGTGCCAGTAGACAGGTCAGCTCTAGCACAGATACGCAGTATTTT | CASRQVSSSTDTQYF
TRBJ2-7 | 15 | TRBV7-9 | - | TRBD2 | TGTGCCAGCAGCCGTTCGGGGACTAGTGAATTCCAGCCGTACTTC | CASSRSGTSEFQPYF
TRBJ1-5 | 14 | TRBV2 | once | TRBD1 | TGTGCCAGCAGTCGCACAGGGGTCCGGCAGCCCCAGCATTTT | CASSRTGVRQPQHF
TRBJ2-1 | 15 | TRBV14 | - | - | TGTGCCAGCAGCCAAGATCTGGGGCATACTTCTGAGCAGTTCTTC | CASSQDLGHTSEQFF
TRBJ1-1 | 10 | TRBV6-2/TRBV6-3 | - | - | TGTGCCAGCAGTCAGGGGCAGGCTTTCTTT | CASSQGQAFF
TRBJ2-3 | 15 | TRBV5-1 | - | TRBD1 | TGCGCCAGCAGCGGGGGACAGCCGGTTCTGGATACGCAGTATTTT | CASSGGQPVLDTQYF
TRBJ1-2 | 15 | TRBV3-1/TRBV3-2 | - | TRBD1 | TGTGCCAGCAGCCATCCGGGACAGGGGGTTGAAGGCTACACCTTC | CASSHPGQGVEGYTF
TRBJ2-5 | 15 | TRBV5-1 | - | TRBD1 | TGCGCCAGCAGCATTGGGACAGGTCGCGGAGAGACCCAGTACTTC | CASSIGTGRGETQYF
TRBJ2-5 | 12 | TRBV10-2 | - | - | TGCGCCAGCAGTGAGCGGAGAGAGACCCAGTACTTC | CASSERRETQYF
TRBJ2-1 | 17 | TRBV15 | - | TRBD2 | TGTGCCACCAGCAGGCTGCCTCCTAGCGGGAGGGGTAGTGAGCAGTTCTTC | CATSRLPPSGRGSEQFF
TRBJ1-3 | 15 | TRBV27 | - | TRBD1 | TGTGCCAGCAGTTTAGGACAGGGACGAGGAAACACCATATATTTT | CASSLGQGRGNTIYF
TRBJ2-5 | 15 | TRBV27 | - | TRBD1 | TGTGCCAGCAGTTCTCAGGGACAGAGCCAAGAGACCCAGTACTTC | CASSSQGQSQETQYF
TRBJ2-2 | 16 | TRBV24-1 | - | TRBD2 | TGTGCCACCCCAGTACCGGGAGGTCGAAACACCGGGGAGCTGTTTTTT | CATPVPGGRNTGELFF
TRBJ1-5 | 14 | TRBV2 | - | - | TGTGCCAGCAGTGATGGAGTCGGCAATCAGCCCCAGCATTTT | CASSDGVGNQPQHF
TRBJ2-6 | 15 | TRBV2 | - | - | TGTGCCAGCAGTGGCAGGGGAGCTGGGGCCAACGTCCTGACTTTC | CASSGRGAGANVLTF
TRBJ2-1 | 16 | TRBV4-1 | - | - | TGCGCCAGCAGCCAAGATACGGACTTACCTTACAATGAGCAGTTCTTC | CASSQDTDLPYNEQFF
TRBJ2-2 | 13 | TRBV19 | - | - | TGTGCCAGTGAGAGGGCCAGCGGCGGGGAGCTGTTTTTT | CASERASGGELFF
TRBJ2-1 | 14 | TRBV19 | - | TRBD2 | TGTGCCAGTGGACCTAGCGGGGGAGCAAATGAGCAGTTCTTC | CASGPSGGANEQFF
TRBJ2-1 | 13 | TRBV18 | - | - | TGTGCCAGCTCACCCCGGGGTGACAATGAGCAGTTCTTC | CASSPRGDNEQFF